Sequencing of this T cell receptor (beta chain) was carried out in a study of blood T cell repertoires in COVID-19. Study-wide context: Acute and convalescent COVID-19 samples came from the United States, Italy and Spain. Sources were T cells, B-cell-depleted T cells, or PBMCs; the material itself was cDNA or gDNA.

Authors' methods: From reference gene primer amplification, estimates of nucleated cell counts were derived. Only in-frame clones appear in the TCRdb table, and some are missing; sequencing was by immunoSEQ multiplex PCR. V and J calls and clone size are as listed in that table; D and trimming were resolved from the DNA. The table shows about 250,000 clones, with 65% to 85% occurring only once. Deletions cut 3 bases from V and 6 bases from J, with 12 bases between. Germline CDR1 KGHSH, CDR2 LQKENI. The CDR3 spans 14 residues. The sequence derives from a man aged 40-49 years with active or convalescent COVID-19. Sample: peripheral blood. The chain has TRBV18 and TRBJ2-1; D is unresolved. CDR3 amino acids: CASSPQVSGNEQFF. In DNA, the CDR3 is TGTGCCAGCTCACCTCAGGTGTCAGGCAATGAGCAGTTCTTC.